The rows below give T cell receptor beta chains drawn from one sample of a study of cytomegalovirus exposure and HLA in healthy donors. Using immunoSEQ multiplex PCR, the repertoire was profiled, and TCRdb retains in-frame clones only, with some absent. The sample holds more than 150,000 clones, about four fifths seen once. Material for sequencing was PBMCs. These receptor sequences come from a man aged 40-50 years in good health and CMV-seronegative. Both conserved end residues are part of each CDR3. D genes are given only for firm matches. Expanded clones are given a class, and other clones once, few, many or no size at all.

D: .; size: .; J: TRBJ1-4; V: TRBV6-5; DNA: TGTGCCAGCAGTTACCTACAGGGTTTAAATGAAAAACTGTTTTTT; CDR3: CASSYLQGLNEKLFF
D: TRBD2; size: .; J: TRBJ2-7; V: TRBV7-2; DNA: TGTGCCAGCGCTAGCGGGAGCTACGAGCAGTACTTC; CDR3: CASASGSYEQYF
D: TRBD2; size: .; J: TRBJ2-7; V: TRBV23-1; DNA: TGCGCCAGCAGTCGGGAACTAGCGGGAGACCCCCGGGTCCACGAGCAGTACTTC; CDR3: CASSRELAGDPRVHEQYF
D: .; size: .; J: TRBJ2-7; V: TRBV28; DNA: TGTGCCAGCAGCTCGAGGGTCCACGAGCAGTACTTC; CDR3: CASSSRVHEQYF
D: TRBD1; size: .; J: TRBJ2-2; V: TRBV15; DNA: TGTGCCACAGGTCCCCTGCAGGGGGCCACCGGGGAGCTGTTTTTT; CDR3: CATGPLQGATGELFF
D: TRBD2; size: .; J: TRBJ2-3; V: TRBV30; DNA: TGTGCCTGGTCCAATCAGCGGGGGGGCCAATCAGATACGCAGTATTTT; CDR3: CAWSNQRGGQSDTQYF
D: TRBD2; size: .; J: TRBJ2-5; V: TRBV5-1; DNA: TGCGCCAGCAGCCTCGGAATAGCGGGGGGGCCGGAGACCCAGTACTTC; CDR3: CASSLGIAGGPETQYF
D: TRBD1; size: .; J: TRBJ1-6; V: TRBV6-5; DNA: TGTGCCAGCGTACGTACAGGGGGTAATTCACCCCTCCACTTT; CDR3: CASVRTGGNSPLHF
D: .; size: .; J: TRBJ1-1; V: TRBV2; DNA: TGTGCCAGCAGCGACTGGGCGGGCGCCACTGAAGCTTTCTTT; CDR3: CASSDWAGATEAFF
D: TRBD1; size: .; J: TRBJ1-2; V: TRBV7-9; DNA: TGTGCCAGTTCCCCGGGACAGGGAGGCTCTAACTATGGCTACACCTTC; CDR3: CASSPGQGGSNYGYTF
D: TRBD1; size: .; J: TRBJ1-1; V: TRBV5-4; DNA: TGTGCCAGCAGCTTGGGGGGGACAGTGGGTGAAGCTTTCTTT; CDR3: CASSLGGTVGEAFF
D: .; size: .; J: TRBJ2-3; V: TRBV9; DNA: TGTGCCAGCAGCGGGTCAGGGCAGTACACAGATACGCAGTATTTT; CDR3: CASSGSGQYTDTQYF
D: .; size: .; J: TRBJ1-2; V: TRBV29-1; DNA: TGCAGCGTTGAAGAAGGGGCTAGTAGCTACACCTTC; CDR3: CSVEEGASSYTF
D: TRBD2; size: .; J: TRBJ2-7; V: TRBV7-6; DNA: TGTGCCAGCAGCTCCCTCGGCGGAGCGGGGGGCTACGAGCAGTACTTC; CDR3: CASSSLGGAGGYEQYF
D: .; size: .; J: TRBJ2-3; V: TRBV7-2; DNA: TGTGCCAGCAGCTTAGTGGCGACTAGCACAGATACGCAGTATTTT; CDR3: CASSLVATSTDTQYF
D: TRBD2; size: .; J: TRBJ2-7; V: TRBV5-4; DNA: TGTGCCAGCAGCTCGACGGGACTAGGGATCTACGAGCAGTACTTC; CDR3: CASSSTGLGIYEQYF
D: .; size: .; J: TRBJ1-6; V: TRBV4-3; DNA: TGCGCCAGCAGCCAAGGTCGTAGTGAAGATAATTCACCCCTCCACTTT; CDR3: CASSQGRSEDNSPLHF
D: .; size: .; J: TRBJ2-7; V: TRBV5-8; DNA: TGTGCCAGCAGTCCCAGGAACTCCTACGAGCAGTACTTC; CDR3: CASSPRNSYEQYF
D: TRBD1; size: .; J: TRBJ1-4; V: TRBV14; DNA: TGTGCCAGCAGCTGGAGAGGGGGCACGGGCGAAAAACTGTTTTTT; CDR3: CASSWRGGTGEKLFF
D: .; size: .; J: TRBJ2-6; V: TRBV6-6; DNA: TGTGCCAGCAGTCCCGGGGGCTCTGGGGCCAACGTCCTGACTTTC; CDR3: CASSPGGSGANVLTF
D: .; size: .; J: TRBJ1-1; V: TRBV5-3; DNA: TGTGCCAGAACCTATACCTCAGCTTTCTTT; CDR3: CARTYTSAFF
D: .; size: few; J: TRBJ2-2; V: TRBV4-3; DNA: TGCGCCAGCAGCCAAGCAGGGCAGGGAGGACCAACGACCGGGGAGCTGTTTTTT; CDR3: CASSQAGQGGPTTGELFF
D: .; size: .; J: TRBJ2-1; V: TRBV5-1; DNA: TGCGCCAGCAGCTTGATTGTCGACAGAGAGCAGTTCTTC; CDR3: CASSLIVDREQFF
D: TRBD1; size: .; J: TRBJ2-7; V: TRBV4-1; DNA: TGCGCCAGCAGCCAAGAGGGGTCAGGGGGCAGGTACGAGCAGTACTTC; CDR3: CASSQEGSGGRYEQYF
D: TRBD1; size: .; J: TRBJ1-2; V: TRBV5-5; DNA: TGTGCCAGCAGCTACAGGGGGCGCGGCTACACCTTC; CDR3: CASSYRGRGYTF
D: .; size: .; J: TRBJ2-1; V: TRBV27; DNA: TGTGCCAGCAGTCTCGGACTTCACTACAATGAGCAGTTCTTC; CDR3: CASSLGLHYNEQFF
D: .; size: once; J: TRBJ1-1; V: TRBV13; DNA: TGTGCCAGCAGCTTAGACAGCAGGGGCATGAACACTGAAGCTTTCTTT; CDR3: CASSLDSRGMNTEAFF
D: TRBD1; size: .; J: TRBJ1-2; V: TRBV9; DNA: TGTGCCAGCAGCGTAGATCACAAGGACAGGGCTGGCTACACCTTC; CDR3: CASSVDHKDRAGYTF
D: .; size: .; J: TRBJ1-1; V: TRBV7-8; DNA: TGTGCCAGCAGCTTTCTATCAAACACTGAAGCTTTCTTT; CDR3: CASSFLSNTEAFF
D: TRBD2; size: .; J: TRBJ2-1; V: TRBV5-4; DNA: TGTGCCAGCAGCTTGGGGACTAGCGGGGGGTACAATGAGCAGTTCTTC; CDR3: CASSLGTSGGYNEQFF
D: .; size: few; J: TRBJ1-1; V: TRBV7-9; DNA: TGTGCCAGCAGCTCGACACTCCAGACAGTCACTGAAGCTTTCTTT; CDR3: CASSSTLQTVTEAFF
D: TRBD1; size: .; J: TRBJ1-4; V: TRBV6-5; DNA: TGTGCCAGCAGTTCGGCCGGGACAGGGAGGGAAAAACTGTTTTTT; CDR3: CASSSAGTGREKLFF
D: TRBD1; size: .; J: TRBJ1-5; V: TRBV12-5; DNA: TGTGCTAGTGGCGAAGGGGGCCCAAGAAAGCCCCAGCATTTT; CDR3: CASGEGGPRKPQHF
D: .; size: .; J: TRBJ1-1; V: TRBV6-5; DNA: TGTGCCAGCAGTTACGGGAGGGACGGAAACACTGAAGCTTTCTTT; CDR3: CASSYGRDGNTEAFF
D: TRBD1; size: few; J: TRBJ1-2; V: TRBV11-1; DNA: TGTGCCAGCAGCCGTTCCCACGGACAGGACTACGTTTATGGCTACACCTTC; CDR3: CASSRSHGQDYVYGYTF
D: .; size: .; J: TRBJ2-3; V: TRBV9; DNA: TGTGCCAGCAGCACTACGGCTGGCACAGATACGCAGTATTTT; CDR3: CASSTTAGTDTQYF
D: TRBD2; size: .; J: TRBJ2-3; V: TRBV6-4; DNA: TGTGCCAGCACCAGGACTAGCGGGAAGAACACCGGAGATACGCAGTATTTT; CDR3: CASTRTSGKNTGDTQYF
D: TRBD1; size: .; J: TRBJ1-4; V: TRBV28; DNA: TGTGCAGCAACCTCAGGGGGCGGAATTATTAATGAAAAACTGTTTTTT; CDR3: CAATSGGGIINEKLFF
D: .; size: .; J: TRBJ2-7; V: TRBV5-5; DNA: TGTGCCAGCAGCTTGGGAGCCACAGGGCCCTACGAGCAGTACTTC; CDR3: CASSLGATGPYEQYF
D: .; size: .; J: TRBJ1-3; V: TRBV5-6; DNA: TGTGCCAGCAGCTACAACAGGGCTTGGGACACCATATATTTT; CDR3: CASSYNRAWDTIYF
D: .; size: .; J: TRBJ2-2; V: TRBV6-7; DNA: TGTGCCAGCAGTTACTCCCCTGGAGGGACGGACACCGGGGAGCTGTTTTTT; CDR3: CASSYSPGGTDTGELFF
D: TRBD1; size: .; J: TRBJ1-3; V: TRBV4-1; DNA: TGCGCCAGCAGCCAAGTTGAGGACAGGGAGGGCACCATATATTTT; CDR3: CASSQVEDREGTIYF
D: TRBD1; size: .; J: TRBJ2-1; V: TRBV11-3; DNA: TGTGCCAGCAGCTTATACGGGACAGACAATGAGCAGTTCTTC; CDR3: CASSLYGTDNEQFF
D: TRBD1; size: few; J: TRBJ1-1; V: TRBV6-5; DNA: TGTGCCAGCAGTGGACAGGGGGCGGGCGACACTGAAGCTTTCTTT; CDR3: CASSGQGAGDTEAFF
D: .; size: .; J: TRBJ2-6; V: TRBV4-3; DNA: TGCGCCAGCAGCCGGGGGGGGCGCGGAAGGGCCAACGTCCTGACTTTC; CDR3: CASSRGGRGRANVLTF
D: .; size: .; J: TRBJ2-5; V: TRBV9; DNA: TGTGCCAGCAGCGACCTCCGGGACACCCCCTCGGAGACCCAGTACTTC; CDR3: CASSDLRDTPSETQYF
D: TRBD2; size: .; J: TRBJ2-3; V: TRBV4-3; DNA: TGCGCCAGCAGCCAAGGGGGGCTAGCGGGAACAGATACGCAGTATTTT; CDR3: CASSQGGLAGTDTQYF
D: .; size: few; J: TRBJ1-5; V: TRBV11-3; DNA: TGTGCCAGCAGCTTAGGACAGGATCAGCCCCAGCATTTT; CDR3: CASSLGQDQPQHF
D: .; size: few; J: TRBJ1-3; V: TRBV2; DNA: TGTGCCAGCTGGGTGGGCAGTGGAAACACCATATATTTT; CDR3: CASWVGSGNTIYF
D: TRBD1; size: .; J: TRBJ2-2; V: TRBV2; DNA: TGTGCCAGCAGTGGACTACAGGGGGCGAACGGGGAGCTGTTTTTT; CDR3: CASSGLQGANGELFF
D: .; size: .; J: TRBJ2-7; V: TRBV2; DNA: TGTGCCAGCTGCCGTGGAAGGGAGGTCTACGAGCAGTACTTC; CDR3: CASCRGREVYEQYF
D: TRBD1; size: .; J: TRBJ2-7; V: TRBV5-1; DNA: TGCGCCAGCAGCTTGGGGGGACAGAGCTCCTACGAGCAGTACTTC; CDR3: CASSLGGQSSYEQYF
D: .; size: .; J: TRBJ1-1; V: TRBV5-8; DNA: TGTGCCAGCAGCTCCCTTTTTCAAGCTTTCTTT; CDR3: CASSSLFQAFF
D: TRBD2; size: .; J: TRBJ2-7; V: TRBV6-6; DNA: TGTGCCAGCAGCCAGAGCGGGAGGAATTACGAGCAGTACTTC; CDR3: CASSQSGRNYEQYF
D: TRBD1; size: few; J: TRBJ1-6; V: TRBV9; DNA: TGTGCCAGCAGCGTAGAGCACAGGGGGAATTCACCCCTCCACTTT; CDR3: CASSVEHRGNSPLHF
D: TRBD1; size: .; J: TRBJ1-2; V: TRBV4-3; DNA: TGCGCCAGCAGCCAAGTCCCGGGACAGGGTGGCTACACCTTC; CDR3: CASSQVPGQGGYTF
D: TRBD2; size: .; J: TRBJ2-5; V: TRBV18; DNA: TGTGCCAGCTCACTACAGCGGGGAGAGACCCAGTACTTC; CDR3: CASSLQRGETQYF
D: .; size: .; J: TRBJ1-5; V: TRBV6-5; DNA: TGTGCCAGCCGTGACAGATTTGGAAATCAGCCCCAGCATTTT; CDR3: CASRDRFGNQPQHF
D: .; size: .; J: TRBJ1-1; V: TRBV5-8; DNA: TGTGCCAGCACCCGGGGGATTGTTGGAGCTTTCTTT; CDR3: CASTRGIVGAFF
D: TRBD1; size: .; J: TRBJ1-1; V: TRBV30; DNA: TGTGCCTGGAGGACAGGGGAGAACACTGAAGCTTTCTTT; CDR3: CAWRTGENTEAFF